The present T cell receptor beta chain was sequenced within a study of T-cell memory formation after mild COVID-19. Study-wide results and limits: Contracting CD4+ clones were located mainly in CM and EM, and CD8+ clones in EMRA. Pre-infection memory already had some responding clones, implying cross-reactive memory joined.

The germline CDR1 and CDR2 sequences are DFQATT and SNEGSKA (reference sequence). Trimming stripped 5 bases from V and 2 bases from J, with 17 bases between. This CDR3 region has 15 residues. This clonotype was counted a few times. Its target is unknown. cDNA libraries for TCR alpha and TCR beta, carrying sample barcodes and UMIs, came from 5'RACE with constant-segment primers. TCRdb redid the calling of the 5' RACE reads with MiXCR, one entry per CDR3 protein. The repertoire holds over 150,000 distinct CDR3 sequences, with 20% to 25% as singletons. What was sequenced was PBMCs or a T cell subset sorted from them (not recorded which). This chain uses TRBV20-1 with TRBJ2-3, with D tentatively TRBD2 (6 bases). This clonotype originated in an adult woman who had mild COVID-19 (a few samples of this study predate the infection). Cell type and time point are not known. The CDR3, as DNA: TGCAGTGCTGGCGCCTTCCTAGCGACCACAGATACGCAGTATTTT. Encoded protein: CSAGAFLATTDTQYF.